The present entry profiles one T cell receptor (beta chain) with its context. Its antigen remains unidentified. Looked up from germline, CDR1 is SGHDT and CDR2 is YYEEEE. Between the trimmed V and J ends, which lost 0 bases and 7 bases, there was a span of 13 bases. The CDR3 consists of 14 residues. The data belong to a study of regulatory T cells in long-lasting Graves disease. Findings of the study overall: Persistent cases favored TRBV28, TRBJ1-2 and TRBJ2-5. Patients whose Graves' disease persisted exhibited lower TCR diversity than those newly diagnosed.

iRepertoire HTBI primers and Arm-PCR of CDR3 regions built TCR beta libraries. TCRdb reanalysed the multiplex PCR reads using MiXCR and keeps one entry per CDR3 protein. Of about 470,000 distinct CDR3 sequences in the sample, roughly 21% are singletons; the top ten hold over 6%. Time point of the sample: persistent/refractory GD, antithyroid drugs over 5 years with positive TRAb. Extracted RNA from PBMCs served as the source of the TCR library. Recruitment took place at an endocrinology department in Xi'an, China. The sequences come from peripheral blood mononuclear cells (PBMCs), collected when the disease was refractory, from a patient treated with antithyroid drugs. This chain joins TRBV5-6 and TRBJ2-5, with a tentative D call TRBD1 (5 bases). This receptor was obtained from a female donor with Graves disease. CDR3 in amino acids: CASSLVDSTVTQYF. CDR3 bases: TGTGCCAGCAGCTTGGTCGACAGTACAGTGACCCAGTACTTC.